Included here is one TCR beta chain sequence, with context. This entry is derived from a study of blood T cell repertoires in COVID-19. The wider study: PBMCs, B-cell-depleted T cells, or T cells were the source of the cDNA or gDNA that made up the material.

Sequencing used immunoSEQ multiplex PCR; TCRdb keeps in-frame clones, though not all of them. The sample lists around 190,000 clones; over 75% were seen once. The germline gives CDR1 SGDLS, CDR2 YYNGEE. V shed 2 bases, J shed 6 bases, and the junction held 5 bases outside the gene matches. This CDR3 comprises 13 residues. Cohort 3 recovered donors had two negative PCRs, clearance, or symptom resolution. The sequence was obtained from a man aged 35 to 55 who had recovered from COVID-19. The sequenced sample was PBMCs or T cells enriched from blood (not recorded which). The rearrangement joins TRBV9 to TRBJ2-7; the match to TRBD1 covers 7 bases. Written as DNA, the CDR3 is TGTGCCAGCAGCGTTGGGACAGAGAGCGAGCAGTACTTC. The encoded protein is CASSVGTESEQYF.